This TCR beta chain was sequenced during a study of blood T cell repertoires in COVID-19. After removal of 0 bases from V and 2 bases from J, the junction contained 7 bases not matched to a gene. The CDR3 has 16 amino acids. CDR1 and CDR2 from the germline V gene are LGHNA and YNFKEQ. Libraries were prepared by immunoSEQ multiplex PCR; TCRdb keeps only in-frame clonotypes and omits some of them. The profile covers a few hundred thousand clones, with over 75% appearing a single time and about 0.64% taken by the ten largest. Sample: peripheral blood. The gene calls are TRBV4-2 and TRBJ2-7, with 7 bases identical to TRBD1. This TCR came from a human donor in a cohort sampled during active COVID-19. The CDR3 DNA reads as TGTGCCAGCAGCCAAGATGAGGGACAGACCCCCTACGAGCAGTACTTC. Protein: CASSQDEGQTPYEQYF.